This TCR beta chain was retrieved from a study of regulatory T cells in long-lasting Graves disease (dated by TCRdb to about 2021). About the investigation overall: Patients with newly diagnosed Graves' disease had been on antithyroid drugs for under 3 months. Persistent Graves' disease patients were compared with newly diagnosed Graves' disease patients by peripheral blood TCR sequencing and RNA sequencing. TCR sequencing covered some 13 persistent and approximately 20 newly diagnosed Graves' disease patients, around 35 samples in total. The study took place in China and was registered as a clinical trial.

Library preparation was by multiplex PCR. Sequencing took place on an Illumina HiSeq 4000. iRepertoire HTBI primers and Arm-PCR amplification of CDR3 regions were used to construct TCR beta libraries. PCR products were gel purified before sequencing. In the paper's pipeline: Across samples, around 62 TRBV and 15 or so TRBJ segments were identified and used for gene usage analysis of CDR3 amino acid clonotypes. Filtered high-quality paired reads were merged into contigs using COPE and FqMerger. Contigs were aligned with BLAST to IMGT TRBV, TRBD and TRBJ reference genes, and CDR3 was defined per IMGT. Clonotypes above 0.1% frequency were classified as highly expanded clones. Shannon entropy was used to measure repertoire diversity, and the Gini coefficient was used to measure V-J evenness. Clonotypes shared by more than one individual were considered public. TCRdb ran its own pipeline on the public reads, namely fastp trimming at Q25 and MiXCR clone calling, and kept in-frame beta chains. Every entry covers one CDR3 protein and lists the most common genes and DNA from its rows. The V and J calls come from TCRdb's annotation, not from the publication. The sample yields fewer than 450,000 distinct CDR3 sequences; approximately 15% were counted once. Approximately 8% of the sample rests with the top ten.

CDR1 is given as KGHSH and CDR2 as LQKENI, both from the germline V gene. Trimming takes 3 bases off V and 1 base off J; junction bases not matched to a gene: 4. Including cysteine and phenylalanine, the CDR3 has 15 amino acids. The DNA shown is the 45-base CDR3, in frame from base 1. Overall results and qualifications from the work: A larger number of public clonotypes was shared among persistent patients (fewer than 3,000) than among newly diagnosed patients (roughly 930). Persistent disease showed preferential use of TRBV28, TRBJ1-2 and TRBJ2-5, whereas newly diagnosed disease favored TRBV20-1 and TRBJ2-1. Only peripheral blood was studied, because thyroid tissue, the primary lesion, was inaccessible. Sequencing and analysis were limited to the TCR beta chain. As a limitation, the authors acknowledged that the small sample size may reduce accuracy. Persistent Graves' disease patients showed lower TCR Shannon entropy and fewer highly expanded clones than newly diagnosed patients, suggesting clonal expansion.

The sample's time point label, in plain terms: newly diagnosed GD, antithyroid drugs for less than 3 months. For both TCR sequencing and RNA sequencing, RNA was extracted from PBMCs in TRIzol. The diagnosis of Graves' disease followed American Thyroid Association guidelines. Patients were recruited from an endocrinology department in Xi'an, China. From each patient, around 9 milliliters of peripheral blood was collected into an EDTA anticoagulant tube. Ficoll Paque Plus density gradient separation was used to isolate PBMCs, and no further T cell sorting was performed. An Agilent 2100 Bioanalyzer and agarose gel were used to check RNA quality, and a NanoDrop 2000 was used to measure RNA concentration. This clonotype was seen at least ten times. No cognate antigen has been identified for it. No qualities accompany the bases; no much larger clone lies one base away. The same data also contributed to another study, on T cells in Graves' hyperthyroidism and ophthalmopathy. Per the second study: Stable Graves' hyperthyroidism was defined as the absence of progression to ophthalmopathy over 18 months of follow-up. The hyperthyroidism patients were between 18 and 65 years old and newly diagnosed, with a disease duration of less than 2 months. Any patient with an uncontrolled infection, another autoimmune disease, pregnancy or lactation was excluded. Diagnoses were established on the basis of clinical symptoms, serum thyroxine and TRAb, thyroid ultrasound, and orbital computed tomography. For the first round of RT-PCR on the TCR CDR3, the HTBI primer set was used together with the Qiagen OneStep RT-PCR kit. Most expanded thyroid clonotypes (frequency above 0.001) were also found in blood, which suggests that blood repertoires may mirror thyroid immune responses. In cross-validation, a model built on a 13 V-J signature told ophthalmopathy apart from stable hyperthyroidism with 87.88% sensitivity and roughly 83% specificity, and in testing the same model reached 80%/75%. In validation, progression to ophthalmopathy was predicted by the model with roughly 69% sensitivity and 72.22% specificity, a median of approximately 6.5 months before onset. To identify TCR V-J signatures that set the groups apart, the researchers used a discovery cohort of about a hundred patients, made up of about 44 with Graves' ophthalmopathy and 55 to 65 with stable Graves' hyperthyroidism. Prospective prediction of ophthalmopathy was tested in an independent validation cohort consisting of about 20 hyperthyroidism patients and 15 to 17 patients who later progressed to ophthalmopathy. For training and testing, the approximately 92 patients in the discovery cohort were randomly divided in a 7:3 ratio. In addition, the study compared T-cell repertoires in thyroid tissue and in blood from roughly six Graves' hyperthyroidism patients. Following sampling, methimazole starting at 30 mg daily was given to hyperthyroidism patients, and high-dose intravenous methylprednisolone was given to ophthalmopathy patients. The libraries were constructed in a second round of multiplex PCR and then size-selected and purified. The libraries were sequenced on an Illumina HiSeq2000 using paired-end 100 bp reads. Raw data were processed with SOAPnuke, discarding reads with adapters, uncalled bases, mean Phred below 15, or no exact constant-primer or identifier match. High-quality paired reads were merged with COPE v1.2.5, and unique nucleotide sequences were defined as clonotypes. MiTCR v1.1 was used to align the clonotypes against IMGT TRBV, TRBD and TRBJ reference segments. Only V-J combinations with frequency above 0.0001, covering about 99% of repertoires, were analysed. A TCS score was defined as the ratio of F50 (clonal expansion) to E x V (chaos), with BLOSUM62-based TCRdist applied between CDR3 peptides within each V-J. Welch's t-statistics and random forest reduced fewer than 600 V-J features to about 13, which were used in a naive Bayes classifier (R e1071). Sample size was not statistically predetermined, and investigators were not blinded to group allocation. The paper describes TCR Vbeta CDR3 sequencing of 135 peripheral blood samples, made up of fewer than 50 ophthalmopathy patients, more than 70 hyperthyroidism patients and around 17 progressor patients.

The TCR comes from a woman aged 40 to 50 with Graves disease. Donor details come from another sample of the same person, matched by shared clones. Recombination connected TRBV18 to TRBJ2-7; TRBD1 matches 9 bases in the middle. This sample comprised peripheral blood mononuclear cells (PBMCs), obtained at new diagnosis, from a patient treated with antithyroid drugs. The CDR3 here reads CASSPSTGGSYEQYF. In nucleotides, the sequence is TGTGCCAGCTCACCTTCGACAGGGGGGTCCTACGAGCAGTACTTC. The reference TRBV18 and TRBJ2-7 proteins fill in what lies around the CDR3, so the full variable domain reads NAGVMQNPRHLVRRRGQEARLRCSPMKGHSHVYWYRQLPEEGLKFMVYLQKENIIDESGMPKERFSAEFPKEGPSILRIQQVVRGDSAAYFCASSPSTGGSYEQYFGPGTRLTVT.